This TCR beta chain was captured by sequencing in a study of brain T cells in children with intractable seizures. Study results and caveats: Absence of clones before surgery may stem from lower sequencing depth.

With 0 bases removed from V and 8 bases from J, the gap between germline ends came to 10 bases. In germline, CDR1 is LGHDT, CDR2 YNNKEL (reference sequence). This CDR3 comprises 13 residues. Time point given: blood from clinic visit 5 months post-surgery; TSC patient then seizure free. Sequencing was performed with immunoSEQ multiplex PCR; in TCRdb, only in-frame clones are kept and a portion is missing. The sample includes under 400,000 clones, over 90% of them seen just once. A note on this clone: No antigen is known for it.

The V and J genes are TRBV3-1 (or the pseudogene TRBV3-2) and TRBJ1-2; D may be TRBD1 (6 bases). Sequenced material: peripheral blood, taken roughly 5 months after surgery. This receptor was taken from a boy younger than two with tuberous sclerosis and intractable seizures. The chain's CDR3 is CASSQDRGEGYTF. The CDR3 region has the DNA TGTGCCAGCAGCCAAGACAGGGGCGAAGGCTACACCTTC.